This TCR beta chain was observed in a study of cytomegalovirus exposure and HLA in healthy donors. With 60 Vbeta and 13 Jbeta primers, the PCR was carried out. This table comes from immunoSEQ multiplex PCR, and its TCRdb copy is limited to in-frame clones, with some not included. Of 24,000 or so clones in the sample, roughly 73% were seen once. Germline lookup yields CDR1 SGHNT and CDR2 YYREEE (reference sequence). The V segment lost 0 bases and the J segment 1 base; nucleotides outside the gene matches: 5. This CDR3 is built from 16 residues. The sample taken for sequencing was PBMCs. This chain connects TRBV5-4 to TRBJ2-7, with 9 bases aligning to TRBD1. This sequence originates from a male donor in good health and CMV-seronegative. CDR3 region: CASSLGRDRVSYEQYF. The CDR3 DNA follows: TGTGCCAGCAGCTTGGGCCGGGACAGGGTTTCCTACGAGCAGTACTTC.